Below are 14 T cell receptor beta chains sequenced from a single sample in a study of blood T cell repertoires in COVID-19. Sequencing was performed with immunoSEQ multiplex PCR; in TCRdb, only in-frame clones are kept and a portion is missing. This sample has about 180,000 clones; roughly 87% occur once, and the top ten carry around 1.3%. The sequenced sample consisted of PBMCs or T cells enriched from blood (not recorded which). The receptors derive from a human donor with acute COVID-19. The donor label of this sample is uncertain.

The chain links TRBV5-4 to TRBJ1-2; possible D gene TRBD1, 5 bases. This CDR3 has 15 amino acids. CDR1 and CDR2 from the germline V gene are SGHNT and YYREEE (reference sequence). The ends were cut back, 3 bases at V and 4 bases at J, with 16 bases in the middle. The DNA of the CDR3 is TGTGCCAGCAGCTCACCTCCGTGGGGGGTCTATGGCTACACCTTC. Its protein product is CASSSPPWGVYGYTF.

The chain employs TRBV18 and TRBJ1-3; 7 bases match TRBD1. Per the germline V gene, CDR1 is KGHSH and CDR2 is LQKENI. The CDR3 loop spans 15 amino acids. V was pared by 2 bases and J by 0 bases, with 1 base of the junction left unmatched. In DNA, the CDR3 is TGTGCCAGCTCACCAGACAGGGACTCTGGAAACACCATATATTTT. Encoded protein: CASSPDRDSGNTIYF.

Written as DNA, the CDR3 is TGTGCCAGCAGCCGGGACAGGGAAGAGACCCAGTACTTC. Amino acid sequence: CASSRDREETQYF. This chain uses TRBV11-2 with TRBJ2-5; TRBD1 matches at 9 bases. The trim removed 5 bases at V and 3 bases at J, leaving 1 base unmatched. The germline CDR1 and CDR2 sequences are SGHAT and FQNNGV. CDR3 length: 13 amino acids.

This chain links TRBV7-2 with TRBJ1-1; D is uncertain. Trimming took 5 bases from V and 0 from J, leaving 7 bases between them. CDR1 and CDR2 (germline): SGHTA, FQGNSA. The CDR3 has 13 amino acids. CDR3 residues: CASSPLLNTEAFF. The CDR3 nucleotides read TGTGCCAGCAGCCCCCTCTTGAACACTGAAGCTTTCTTT.

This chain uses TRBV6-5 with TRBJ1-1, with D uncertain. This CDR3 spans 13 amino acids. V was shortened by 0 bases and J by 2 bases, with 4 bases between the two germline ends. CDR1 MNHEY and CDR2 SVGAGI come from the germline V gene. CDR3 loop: CASSYSINTEAFF. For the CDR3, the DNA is TGTGCCAGCAGTTACTCAATAAACACTGAAGCTTTCTTT.

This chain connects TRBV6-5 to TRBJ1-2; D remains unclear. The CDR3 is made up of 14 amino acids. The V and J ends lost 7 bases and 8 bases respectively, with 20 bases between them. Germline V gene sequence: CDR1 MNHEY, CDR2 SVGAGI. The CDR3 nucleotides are TGTGCCAGCAAAGAGGGAGGAGCGGGAAGGGGCTACACCTTC. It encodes CASKEGGAGRGYTF.

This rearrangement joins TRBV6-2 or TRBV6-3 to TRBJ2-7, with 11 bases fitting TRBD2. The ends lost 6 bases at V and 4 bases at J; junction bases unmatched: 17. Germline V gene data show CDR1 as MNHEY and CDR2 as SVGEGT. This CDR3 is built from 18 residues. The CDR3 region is CASSPGRLAGGPRYEQYF. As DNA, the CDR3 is TGTGCCAGCAGCCCCGGGCGGCTAGCGGGGGGCCCTAGGTACGAGCAGTACTTC.

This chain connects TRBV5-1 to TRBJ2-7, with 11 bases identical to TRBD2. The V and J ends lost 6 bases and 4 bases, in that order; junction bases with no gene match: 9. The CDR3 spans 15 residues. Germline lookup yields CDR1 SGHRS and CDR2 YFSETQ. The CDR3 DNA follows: TGCGCCAGCACTCTGGGGACTAGCGGTTTATACGAGCAGTACTTC. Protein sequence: CASTLGTSGLYEQYF.

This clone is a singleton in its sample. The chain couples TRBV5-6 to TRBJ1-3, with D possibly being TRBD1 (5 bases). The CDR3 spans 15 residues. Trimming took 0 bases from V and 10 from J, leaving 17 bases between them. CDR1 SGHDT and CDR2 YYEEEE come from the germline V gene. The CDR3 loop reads CASSLAPGTKETIYF. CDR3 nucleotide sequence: TGTGCCAGCAGCTTGGCGCCGGGGACTAAAGAAACCATATATTTT.

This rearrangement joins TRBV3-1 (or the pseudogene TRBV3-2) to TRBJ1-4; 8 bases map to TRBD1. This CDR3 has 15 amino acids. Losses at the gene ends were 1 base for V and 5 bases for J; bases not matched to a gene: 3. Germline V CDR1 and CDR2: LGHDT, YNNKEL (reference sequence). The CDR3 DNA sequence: TGTGCCAGCAGCCAAGGGACAGGGCTAAATGAAAAACTGTTTTTT. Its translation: CASSQGTGLNEKLFF.

CDR3: CATSFDRGLETQYF. For the CDR3, the DNA is TGTGCCACCTCTTTCGACAGGGGGCTAGAGACCCAGTACTTC. The chain is built from TRBV24-1 and TRBJ2-5, with TRBD1 matching 10 bases. Trimming at V came to 9 bases and at J to 4 bases, leaving 7 bases not matched to a gene. This CDR3 contains 14 residues. Germline-derived CDR1 and CDR2 are KGHDR and SFDVKD.

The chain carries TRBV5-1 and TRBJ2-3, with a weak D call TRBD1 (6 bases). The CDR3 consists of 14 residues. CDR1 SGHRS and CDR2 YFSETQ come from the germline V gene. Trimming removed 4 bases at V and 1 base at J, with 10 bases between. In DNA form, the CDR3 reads TGCGCCAGCAGCCTGGCAGGGGGCACAGATACGCAGTATTTT. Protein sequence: CASSLAGGTDTQYF.

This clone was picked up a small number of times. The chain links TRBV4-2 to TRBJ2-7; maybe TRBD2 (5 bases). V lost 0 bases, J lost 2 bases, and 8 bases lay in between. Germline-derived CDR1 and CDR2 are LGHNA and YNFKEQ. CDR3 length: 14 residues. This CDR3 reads CASSQDSGAYEQYF. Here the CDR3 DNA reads TGTGCCAGCAGCCAAGATTCCGGGGCCTACGAGCAGTACTTC.

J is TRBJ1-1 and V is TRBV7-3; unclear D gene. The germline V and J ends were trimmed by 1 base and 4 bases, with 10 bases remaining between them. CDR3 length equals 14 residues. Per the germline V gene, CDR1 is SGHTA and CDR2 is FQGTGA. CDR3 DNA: TGTGCCAGCAGCTTAAGTGGGCCCTCCACTGAAGCTTTCTTT. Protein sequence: CASSLSGPSTEAFF.